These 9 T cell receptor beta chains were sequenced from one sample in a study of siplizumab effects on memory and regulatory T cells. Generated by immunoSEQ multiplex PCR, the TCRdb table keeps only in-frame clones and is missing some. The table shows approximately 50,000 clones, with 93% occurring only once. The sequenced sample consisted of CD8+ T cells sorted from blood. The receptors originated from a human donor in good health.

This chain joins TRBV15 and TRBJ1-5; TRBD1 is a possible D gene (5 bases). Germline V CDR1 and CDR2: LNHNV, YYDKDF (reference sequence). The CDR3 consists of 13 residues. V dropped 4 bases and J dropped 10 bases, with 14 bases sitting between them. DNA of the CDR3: TGTGCCACCAGCATATCCCCGGGGGGACCCCAGCATTTT. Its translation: CATSISPGGPQHF.

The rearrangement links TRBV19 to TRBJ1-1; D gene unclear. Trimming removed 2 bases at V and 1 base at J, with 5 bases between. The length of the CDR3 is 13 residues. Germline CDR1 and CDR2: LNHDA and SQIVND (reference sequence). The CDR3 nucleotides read TGTGCCAGTAGTATATTGGCGAACACTGAAGCTTTCTTT. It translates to CASSILANTEAFF.

The CDR3 DNA reads as TGTGCCAGCAGCTTTCCGGGGACGGGGGAGCAGTACTTC. Protein: CASSFPGTGEQYF. The chain employs TRBV7-9 and TRBJ2-7; D may be TRBD1 or TRBD2 (5 bases each). The germline V and J ends were trimmed by 3 bases and 7 bases, with 13 bases remaining between them. The CDR3 runs to 13 residues. CDR1 is SEHNR, CDR2 FQNEAQ, per germline (reference sequence).

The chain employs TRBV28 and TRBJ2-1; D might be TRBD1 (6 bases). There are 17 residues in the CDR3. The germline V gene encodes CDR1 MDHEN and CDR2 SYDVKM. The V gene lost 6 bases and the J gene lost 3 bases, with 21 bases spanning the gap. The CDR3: CASSPEGQTRFYNEQFF. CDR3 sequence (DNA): TGTGCCAGCAGCCCAGAAGGACAGACAAGATTCTACAATGAGCAGTTCTTC.

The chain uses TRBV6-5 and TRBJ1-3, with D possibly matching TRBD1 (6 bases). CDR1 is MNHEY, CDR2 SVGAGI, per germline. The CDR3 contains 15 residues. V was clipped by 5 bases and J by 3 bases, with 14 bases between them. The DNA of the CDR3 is TGTGCCAGCAGTGGACGAGGGGGAATTGGAAACACCATATATTTT. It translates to CASSGRGGIGNTIYF.

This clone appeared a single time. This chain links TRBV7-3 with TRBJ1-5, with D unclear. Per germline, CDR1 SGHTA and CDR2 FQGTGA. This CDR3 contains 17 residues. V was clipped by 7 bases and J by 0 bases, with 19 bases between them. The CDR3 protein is CASTITGTGNSNQPQHF. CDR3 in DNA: TGTGCCAGCACCATTACGGGCACCGGGAATAGCAATCAGCCCCAGCATTTT.

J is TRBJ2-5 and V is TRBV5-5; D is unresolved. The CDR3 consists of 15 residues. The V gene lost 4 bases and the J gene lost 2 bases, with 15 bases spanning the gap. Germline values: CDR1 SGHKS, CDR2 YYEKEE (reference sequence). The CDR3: CASSPHSSFQETQYF. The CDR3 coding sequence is TGTGCCAGCAGCCCACACTCCTCCTTTCAAGAGACCCAGTACTTC.

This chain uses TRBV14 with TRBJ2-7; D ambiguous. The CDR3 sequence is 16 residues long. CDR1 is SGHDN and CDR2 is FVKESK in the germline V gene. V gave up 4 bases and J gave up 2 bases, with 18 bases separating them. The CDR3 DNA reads TGTGCCAGCAGCCCCTACGAGAATACTATGACCTACGAGCAGTACTTC. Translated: CASSPYENTMTYEQYF.

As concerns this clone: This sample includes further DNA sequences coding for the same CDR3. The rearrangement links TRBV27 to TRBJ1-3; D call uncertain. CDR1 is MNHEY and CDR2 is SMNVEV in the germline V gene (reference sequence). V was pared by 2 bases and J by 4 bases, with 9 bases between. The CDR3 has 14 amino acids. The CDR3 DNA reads TGTGCCAGCAGTTTAGGAGGGTCCGGAAACACCATATATTTT. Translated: CASSLGGSGNTIYF.